This TCR beta chain was identified in a study of T cell changes during pregnancy in multiple sclerosis. V lost 4 bases and J lost 0, with 6 bases in between. The CDR3 has 14 residues. The germline V gene encodes CDR1 SGHTA and CDR2 FQGNSA. The protocol was immunoSEQ multiplex PCR, while the TCRdb copy is restricted to in-frame clones and leaves out a portion. The sample comprises more than 50,000 clones, approximately 92% of which are singletons, and over 1% rests with the top ten. This specimen consisted of peripheral blood, obtained after pregnancy. The TCR originated in a female donor in good health, enrolled as a control in a pregnancy study. This sequence joins TRBV7-2 and TRBJ2-2, with D unresolved. The CDR3 is CASSWSPNTGELFF. CDR3 bases: TGTGCCAGCAGCTGGAGTCCGAACACCGGGGAGCTGTTTTTT.